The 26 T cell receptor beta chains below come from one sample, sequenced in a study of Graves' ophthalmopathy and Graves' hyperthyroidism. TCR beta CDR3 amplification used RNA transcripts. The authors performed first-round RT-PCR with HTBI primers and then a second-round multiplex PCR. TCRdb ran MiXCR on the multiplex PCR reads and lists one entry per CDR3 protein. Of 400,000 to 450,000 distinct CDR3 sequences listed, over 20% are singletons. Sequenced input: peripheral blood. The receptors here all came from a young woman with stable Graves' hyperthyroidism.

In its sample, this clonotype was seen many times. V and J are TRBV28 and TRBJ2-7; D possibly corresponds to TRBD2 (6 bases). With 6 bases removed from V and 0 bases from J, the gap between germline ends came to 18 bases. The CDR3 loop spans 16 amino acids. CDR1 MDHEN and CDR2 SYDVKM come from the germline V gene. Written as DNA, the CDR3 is TGTGCCAGCAGCCCCTTTAGCGGTCCCAGCTCCTACGAGCAGTACTTC. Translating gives CASSPFSGPSSYEQYF.

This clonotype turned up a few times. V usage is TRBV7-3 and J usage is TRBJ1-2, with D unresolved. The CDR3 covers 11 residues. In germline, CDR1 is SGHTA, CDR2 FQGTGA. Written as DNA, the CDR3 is TGTATCCGGCGTCGGGACTATGGCTACACCTTC. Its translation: CIRRRDYGYTF.

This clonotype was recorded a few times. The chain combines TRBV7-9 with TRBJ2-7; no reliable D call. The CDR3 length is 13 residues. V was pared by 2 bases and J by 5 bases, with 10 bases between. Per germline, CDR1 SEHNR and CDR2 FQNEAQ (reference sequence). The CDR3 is CASSLTLGHEQYF. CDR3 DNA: TGTGCCAGCAGCTTAACTCTGGGCCACGAGCAGTACTTC.

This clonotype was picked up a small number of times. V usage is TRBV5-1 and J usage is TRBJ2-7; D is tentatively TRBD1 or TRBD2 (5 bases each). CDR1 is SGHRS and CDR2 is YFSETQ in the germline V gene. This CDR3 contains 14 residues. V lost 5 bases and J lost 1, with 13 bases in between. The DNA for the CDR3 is TGCGCCAGCAGTGTAGCGCGACAGTCCTACGAGCAGTACTTC. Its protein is CASSVARQSYEQYF.

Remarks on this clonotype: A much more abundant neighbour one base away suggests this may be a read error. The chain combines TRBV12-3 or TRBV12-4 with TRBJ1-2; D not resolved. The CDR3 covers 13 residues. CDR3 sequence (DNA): TGTGCCGGCAGTTTTCTCATTCACTATGGCTACACCTTC. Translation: CAGSFLIHYGYTF.

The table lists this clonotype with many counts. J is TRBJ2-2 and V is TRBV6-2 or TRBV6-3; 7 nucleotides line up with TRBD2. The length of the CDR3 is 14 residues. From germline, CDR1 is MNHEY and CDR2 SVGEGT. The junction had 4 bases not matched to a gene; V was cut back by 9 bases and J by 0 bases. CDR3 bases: TGTGCCAGTAAGCGGGACGCGAACACCGGGGAGCTGTTTTTT. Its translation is CASKRDANTGELFF.

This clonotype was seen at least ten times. CDR3 in amino acids: CASSNPYRENTGELFF. In DNA form, the CDR3 reads TGCGCCAGCAGCAATCCTTATAGGGAGAACACCGGGGAGCTGTTTTTT. V and J are TRBV4-1 and TRBJ2-2, with D unclear. The germline V gene has CDR1 MGHRA and CDR2 YSYEKL. Deletions cut 5 bases from V and 1 base from J, with 14 bases between. CDR3 length: 16 residues.

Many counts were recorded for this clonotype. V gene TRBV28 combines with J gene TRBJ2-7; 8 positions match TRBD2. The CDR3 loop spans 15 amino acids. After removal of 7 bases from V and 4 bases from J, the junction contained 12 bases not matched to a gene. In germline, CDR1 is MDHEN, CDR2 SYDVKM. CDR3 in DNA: TGTGCCAGCAACCCGGGACTAGGAAATTTGTACGAGCAGTACTTC. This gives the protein CASNPGLGNLYEQYF.

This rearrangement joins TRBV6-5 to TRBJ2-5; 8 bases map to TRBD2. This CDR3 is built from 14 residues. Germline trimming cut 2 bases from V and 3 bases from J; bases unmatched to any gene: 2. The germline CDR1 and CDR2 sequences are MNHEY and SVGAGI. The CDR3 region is CASSYLSGKETQYF. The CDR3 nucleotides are TGTGCCAGCAGTTACCTTAGCGGGAAAGAGACCCAGTACTTC.

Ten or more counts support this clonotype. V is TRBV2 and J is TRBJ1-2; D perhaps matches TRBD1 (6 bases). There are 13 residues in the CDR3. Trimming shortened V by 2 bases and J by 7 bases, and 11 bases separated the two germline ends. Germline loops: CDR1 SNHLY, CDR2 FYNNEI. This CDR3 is CASSERGARGYTF. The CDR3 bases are TGTGCCAGCAGTGAACGGGGGGCTCGTGGCTACACCTTC.

The CDR3 sequence is CASSTGTSVEQYF. In DNA form, the CDR3 reads TGTGCCAGCAGCACCGGGACTAGCGTCGAGCAGTACTTC. The V gene is TRBV3-1, the J gene TRBJ2-7, with 10 bases matching TRBD2. V was pared by 5 bases and J by 6 bases, with 4 bases of the junction left unmatched. The CDR3 is made up of 13 amino acids. The germline gives CDR1 LGHDT, CDR2 YNNKEL (reference sequence).

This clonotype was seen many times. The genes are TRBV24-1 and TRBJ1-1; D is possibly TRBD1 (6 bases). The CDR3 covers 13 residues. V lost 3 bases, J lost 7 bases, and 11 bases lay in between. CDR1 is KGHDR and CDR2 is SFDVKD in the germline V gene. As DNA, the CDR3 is TGTGCCACCAGTGATCTACAGGGAAGTGAAGCTTTCTTT. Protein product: CATSDLQGSEAFF.

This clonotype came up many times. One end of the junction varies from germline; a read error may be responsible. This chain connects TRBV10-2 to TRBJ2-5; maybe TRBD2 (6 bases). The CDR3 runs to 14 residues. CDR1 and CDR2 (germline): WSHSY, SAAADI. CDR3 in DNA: TGCGCCAGCAGTCCACTTCGGGGGTCAGAGACCCCGTACTTC. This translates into CASSPLRGSETPYF.

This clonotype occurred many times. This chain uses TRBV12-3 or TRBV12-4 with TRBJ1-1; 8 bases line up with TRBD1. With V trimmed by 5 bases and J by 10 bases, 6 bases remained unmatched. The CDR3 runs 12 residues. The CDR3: CASSATGVGAFF. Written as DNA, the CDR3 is TGTGCCAGCAGTGCGACAGGGGTGGGAGCTTTCTTT.

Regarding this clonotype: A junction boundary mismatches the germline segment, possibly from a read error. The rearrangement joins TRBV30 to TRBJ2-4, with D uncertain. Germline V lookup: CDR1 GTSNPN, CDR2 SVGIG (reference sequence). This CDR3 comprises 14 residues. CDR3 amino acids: CARSVGDIKNIQCF. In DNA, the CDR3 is TGTGCCCGGAGTGTAGGCGACATCAAAAACATTCAGTGCTTC.

CDR3: CASSLYVTEAFF. DNA of the CDR3: TGTGCCAGCAGTTTATATGTCACTGAAGCTTTCTTT. The gene calls are TRBV12-3 or TRBV12-4 and TRBJ1-1; D is unclear. The V gene lost 2 bases and the J gene lost 4 bases, with 5 bases spanning the gap. This CDR3 region has 12 residues.

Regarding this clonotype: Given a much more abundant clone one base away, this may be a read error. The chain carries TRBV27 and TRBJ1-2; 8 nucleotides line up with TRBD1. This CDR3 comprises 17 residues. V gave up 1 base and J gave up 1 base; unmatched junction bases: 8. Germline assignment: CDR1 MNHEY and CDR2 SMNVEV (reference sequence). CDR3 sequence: CASSLLVRTGSNYGYTF. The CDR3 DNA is TGTGCCAGCAGTTTATTGGTCAGGACAGGGAGTAACTATGGCTACACCTTC.

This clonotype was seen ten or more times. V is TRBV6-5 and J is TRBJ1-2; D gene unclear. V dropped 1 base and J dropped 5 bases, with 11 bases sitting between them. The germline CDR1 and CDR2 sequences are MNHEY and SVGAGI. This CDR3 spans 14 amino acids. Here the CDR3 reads CASSYYGVGYGYTF. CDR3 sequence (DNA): TGTGCCAGCAGTTACTACGGGGTGGGGTATGGCTACACCTTC.

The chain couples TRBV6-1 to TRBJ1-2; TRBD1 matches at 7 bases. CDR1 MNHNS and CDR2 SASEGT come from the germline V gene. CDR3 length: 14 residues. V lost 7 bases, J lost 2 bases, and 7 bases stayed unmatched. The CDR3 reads CASTGQEANYGYTF. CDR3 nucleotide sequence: TGTGCCAGCACCGGACAGGAGGCAAACTATGGCTACACCTTC.

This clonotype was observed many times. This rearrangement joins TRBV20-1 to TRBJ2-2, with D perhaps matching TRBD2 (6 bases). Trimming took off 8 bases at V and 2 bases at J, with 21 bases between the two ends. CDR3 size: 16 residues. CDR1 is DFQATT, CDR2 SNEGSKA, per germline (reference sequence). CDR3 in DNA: TGCAGTCCCCTCCCGGACGGCGGGACCAACACCGGGGAGCTGTTTTTT. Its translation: CSPLPDGGTNTGELFF.

CDR3 DNA: TGTGCCAGCAGCCCCCTAGGGACAGGATCTTACGAGCAGTACTTC. The encoded protein is CASSPLGTGSYEQYF. This chain uses TRBV9 with TRBJ2-7, with 8 positions matching TRBD1. The J segment lost 4 bases and the V segment lost 4 bases, leaving 10 bases of the junction unmatched. The length of the CDR3 is 15 residues. Germline loops: CDR1 SGDLS, CDR2 YYNGEE.

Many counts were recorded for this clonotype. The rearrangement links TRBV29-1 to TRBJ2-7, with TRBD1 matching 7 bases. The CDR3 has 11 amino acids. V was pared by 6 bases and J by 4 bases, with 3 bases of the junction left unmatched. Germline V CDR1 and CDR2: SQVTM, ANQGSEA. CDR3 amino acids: CSVGQLYEQYF. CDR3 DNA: TGCAGCGTGGGACAGCTTTACGAGCAGTACTTC.

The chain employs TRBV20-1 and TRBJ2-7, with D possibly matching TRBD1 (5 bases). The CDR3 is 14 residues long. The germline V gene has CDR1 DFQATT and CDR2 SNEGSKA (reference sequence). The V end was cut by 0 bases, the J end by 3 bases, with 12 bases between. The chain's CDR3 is CSARDLQADYEQYF. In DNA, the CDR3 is TGCAGTGCTAGAGATCTACAGGCCGACTACGAGCAGTACTTC.

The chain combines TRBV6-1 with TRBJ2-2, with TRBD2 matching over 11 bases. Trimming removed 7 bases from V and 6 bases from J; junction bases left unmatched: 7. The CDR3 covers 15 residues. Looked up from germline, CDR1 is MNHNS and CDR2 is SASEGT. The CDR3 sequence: CASKRISGRAGELFF. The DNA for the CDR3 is TGTGCCAGCAAGAGAATTAGCGGGAGGGCCGGGGAGCTGTTTTTT.

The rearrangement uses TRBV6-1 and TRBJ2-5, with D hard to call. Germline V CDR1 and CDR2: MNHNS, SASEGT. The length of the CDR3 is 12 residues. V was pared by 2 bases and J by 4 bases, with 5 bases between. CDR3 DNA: TGTGCCAGCAGTGAAAGTGGAGAGACCCAGTACTTC. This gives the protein CASSESGETQYF.

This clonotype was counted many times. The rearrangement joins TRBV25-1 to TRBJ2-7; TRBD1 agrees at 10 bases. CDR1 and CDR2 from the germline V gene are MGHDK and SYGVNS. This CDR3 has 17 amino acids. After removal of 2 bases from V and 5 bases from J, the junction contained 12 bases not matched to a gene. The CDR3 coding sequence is TGTGCCAGCAGTGAAAGGGCCGGCGGGACAGGGGTCCACGAGCAGTACTTC. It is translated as CASSERAGGTGVHEQYF.